A single sample is the source of the 29 T cell receptor beta chains below, sequenced in a study of T cell responses to AZD1222 COVID-19 vaccine. The data were produced by immunoSEQ multiplex PCR, yet TCRdb's version contains in-frame clones alone and is incomplete. Among some 87,000 clones, approximately 90% were seen once, and the ten largest hold roughly 5.6%. Here the sequenced sample was peripheral blood, taken on day 0 of MenACWY control vaccination. The receptor set was obtained from an adult in good health.

The V gene is TRBV2, the J gene TRBJ1-4; 7 nucleotides match TRBD1. The germline CDR1 and CDR2 sequences are SNHLY and FYNNEI. Germline trimming cut 4 bases from V and 4 bases from J; bases unmatched to any gene: 3. The CDR3 is 14 residues long. CDR3 loop: CASSGTGGNEKLFF. CDR3 DNA sequence: TGTGCCAGCAGTGGGACAGGCGGTAATGAAAAACTGTTTTTT.

This clone was found a few times. The gene calls are TRBV5-1 and TRBJ1-1; TRBD1 is a possible D gene (6 bases). CDR1 SGHRS and CDR2 YFSETQ come from the germline V gene. V lost 4 bases and J lost 4, with 17 bases in between. The CDR3 has 15 residues. This CDR3 reads CASSAGRQGSTEAFF. DNA for the CDR3: TGCGCCAGCAGCGCCGGCCGGCAGGGGTCCACTGAAGCTTTCTTT.

The chain carries TRBV25-1 and TRBJ1-6; D may be TRBD1 (6 bases). The CDR3 contains 15 residues. Trimming removed 5 bases at V and 7 bases at J, with 15 bases between. The V gene's germline CDR1 is MGHDK and CDR2 SYGVNS. The CDR3 here is CASSKETGLNSPLHF. In DNA, the CDR3 is TGTGCCAGCAGTAAGGAGACAGGCCTGAATTCACCCCTCCACTTT.

The chain links TRBV6-6 to TRBJ1-1; D not certain. CDR1 MNHNY and CDR2 SVGAGI come from the germline V gene (reference sequence). The CDR3 loop spans 13 amino acids. V was shortened by 2 bases and J by 6 bases, with 10 bases between the two germline ends. As DNA, the CDR3 is TGTGCCAGCAGTTACCCCAGGACGGCTGAAGCTTTCTTT. It is translated as CASSYPRTAEAFF.

V usage is TRBV6-6 and J usage is TRBJ1-6; 7 nucleotides align to TRBD1. Germline V gene sequence: CDR1 MNHNY, CDR2 SVGAGI (reference sequence). The length of the CDR3 is 13 residues. The V gene end was trimmed by 7 bases and the J gene end by 8 bases; junction bases not matched to a gene: 5. DNA of the CDR3: TGTGCCAGCACCCGACAGGGAGATTCACCCCTCCACTTT. Translating gives CASTRQGDSPLHF.

This chain connects TRBV5-4 to TRBJ1-2; the D is unclear. The ends were cut back, 0 bases at V and 4 bases at J, with 7 bases in the middle. The length of the CDR3 is 13 residues. The germline gives CDR1 SGHNT, CDR2 YYREEE (reference sequence). DNA of the CDR3: TGTGCCAGCAGCTTGGAACTCGCCTATGGCTACACCTTC. This encodes CASSLELAYGYTF. Combining the CDR3 with reference TRBV5-4 and TRBJ1-2 gives the whole variable domain ETGVTQSPTHLIKTRGQQVTLRCSSQSGHNTVSWYQQALGQGPQFIFQYYREEENGRGNFPPRFSGLQFPNYSSELNVNALELDDSALYLCASSLELAYGYTFGSGTRLTVV.

V usage is TRBV29-1 and J usage is TRBJ2-1; 10 bases are a match to TRBD2. This CDR3 region has 17 residues. Germline CDR1 is SQVTM and CDR2 is ANQGSEA. With V trimmed by 3 bases and J by 7 bases, 15 bases remained unmatched. The CDR3: CSVEGEGASGSWNEQFF. The CDR3 DNA sequence: TGCAGCGTTGAGGGCGAAGGGGCTAGCGGGAGTTGGAATGAGCAGTTCTTC.

This chain joins TRBV7-9 and TRBJ2-2; 11 bases align to TRBD1. The CDR3 covers 21 residues. Trimming took 5 bases from V and 4 from J; bases not matched to a gene: 21. Germline CDR1 reads SEHNR; CDR2 reads FQNEAQ (reference sequence). CDR3 DNA: TGTGCCAGCAGCACGGACAGGGGGCGCGTCGGTCTAGCGGGATCCACCGGGGAGCTGTTTTTT. Its translation: CASSTDRGRVGLAGSTGELFF.

This clone was seen only once. This chain connects TRBV7-9 to TRBJ2-7; 10 bases align to TRBD2. V was pared by 1 base and J by 3 bases, with 0 bases of the junction left unmatched. In germline, CDR1 is SEHNR, CDR2 FQNEAQ (reference sequence). The CDR3 is 14 amino acids. In DNA, the CDR3 is TGTGCCAGCAGCTTAGTAGCGGGAGGCTACGAGCAGTACTTC. This sequence encodes CASSLVAGGYEQYF.

This clone was observed a few times. This chain connects TRBV15 to TRBJ1-4, with D tentatively TRBD1 (5 bases). CDR3 length equals 14 residues. Trimming left V 0 bases short and J 10 bases short, with 12 bases between. Germline CDR1 is LNHNV and CDR2 is YYDKDF (reference sequence). The CDR3: CATSRDRDGVKLFF. The CDR3 nucleotides are TGTGCCACCAGCAGAGATAGGGACGGGGTAAAACTGTTTTTT.

This chain uses TRBV9 with TRBJ2-3; D unclear. The CDR3 is made up of 15 amino acids. The V and J ends lost 4 bases and 4 bases respectively, with 16 bases between them. CDR1 and CDR2 from the germline V gene are SGDLS and YYNGEE. CDR3 region: CASSLQPSRSDTQYF. CDR3 bases: TGTGCCAGCAGCCTCCAACCCTCAAGGTCAGATACGCAGTATTTT. Combining the CDR3 with reference TRBV9 and TRBJ2-3 gives the whole variable domain DSGVTQTPKHLITATGQRVTLRCSPRSGDLSVYWYQQSLDQGLQFLIQYYNGEERAKGNILERFSAQQFPDLHSELNLSSLELGDSALYFCASSLQPSRSDTQYFGPGTRLTVL.

This chain connects TRBV6-5 to TRBJ2-2; a possible D gene is TRBD1 (5 bases). Looked up from germline, CDR1 is MNHEY and CDR2 is SVGAGI. The V end lost 4 bases, the J end lost 5 bases, and 5 bases lay between the germline ends. The CDR3 is made up of 12 amino acids. The DNA of the CDR3 is TGTGCCAGCAGTTCAGGGACCGGGGAGCTGTTTTTT. As protein: CASSSGTGELFF.

The chain carries TRBV7-9 and TRBJ2-5; TRBD1 matches 9 bases. The V gene end was trimmed by 3 bases and the J gene end by 4 bases; junction bases not matched to a gene: 3. Germline V CDR1 and CDR2: SEHNR, FQNEAQ (reference sequence). CDR3 length: 14 residues. The CDR3 DNA follows: TGTGCCAGCAGCTTGGACAGGGGAGGAGAGACCCAGTACTTC. Translation gives CASSLDRGGETQYF. The full variable domain, in which reference TRBV7-9 and TRBJ2-5 provide the parts outside the CDR3, is DTGVSQNPRHKITKRGQNVTFRCDPISEHNRLYWYRQTLGQGPEFLTYFQNEAQLEKSRLLSDRFSAERPKGSFSTLEIQRTEQGDSAMYLCASSLDRGGETQYFGPGTRLLVL.

The V and J genes are TRBV10-2 and TRBJ1-6; the D gene is possibly TRBD1 (5 bases). Trimming took off 8 bases at V and 8 bases at J, with 19 bases between the two ends. Germline V gene data show CDR1 as WSHSY and CDR2 as SAAADI. CDR3 length: 15 residues. The CDR3 loop is CASGGSSGRHSPLHF. The CDR3 nucleotides are TGCGCCAGCGGGGGGTCCTCCGGGAGGCATTCACCCCTCCACTTT.

The chain employs TRBV27 and TRBJ1-1; D is unclear. Germline CDR1 reads MNHEY; CDR2 reads SMNVEV (reference sequence). V was cut by 5 bases and J by 1 base, with 11 bases left in between. The CDR3 loop spans 14 amino acids. CDR3 residues: CASSASRENTEAFF. The CDR3 bases are TGTGCCAGCAGTGCCTCCCGGGAGAACACTGAAGCTTTCTTT.

V usage is TRBV6-6 and J usage is TRBJ2-1; 8 bases align to TRBD2. From germline, CDR1 is MNHNY and CDR2 SVGAGI (reference sequence). The ends lost 2 bases at V and 1 base at J; junction bases unmatched: 4. The CDR3 loop spans 16 amino acids. The CDR3, as DNA: TGTGCCAGCAGTTACGGAGCGGGAGTGTCCTACAATGAGCAGTTCTTC. It specifies CASSYGAGVSYNEQFF.

The genes are TRBV7-8 and TRBJ2-3, with 7 positions matching TRBD2. J was trimmed by 7 bases and V by 6 bases; bases with no gene match: 16. Germline V gene lookup returns CDR1 SGHVS and CDR2 FQNEAQ. The CDR3 runs to 16 residues. CDR3 sequence (DNA): TGTGCCAGCAGGGCCAGGGAGAGCGGGAACCGTCATACGCAGTATTTT. Its translation: CASRARESGNRHTQYF.

The chain uses TRBV6-5 and TRBJ1-3; TRBD1 matches at 11 bases. Unmatched junction bases numbered 5, after V lost 6 bases and J lost 4 bases. This CDR3 spans 15 amino acids. The V gene's germline CDR1 is MNHEY and CDR2 SVGAGI. The CDR3 DNA follows: TGTGCCAGCAGAGGACAGGGGGCGACAGGAAACACCATATATTTT. Its translation is CASRGQGATGNTIYF.

The chain joins TRBV6-4 to TRBJ2-7; D possibly uses TRBD1 or TRBD2 (5 bases each). Trimming took 6 bases from V and 5 from J, leaving 8 bases between them. The germline V gene has CDR1 MRHNA and CDR2 SNTAGT. CDR3 size: 11 residues. CDR3 coding DNA: TGTGCCAGCAGACGGGACCACGAGCAGTACTTC. It yields the protein CASRRDHEQYF.

This chain connects TRBV2 to TRBJ2-2, with 9 positions matching TRBD1. The J segment lost 1 base and the V segment lost 6 bases, leaving 9 bases of the junction unmatched. Germline CDR1 SNHLY, CDR2 FYNNEI. The CDR3 runs 17 residues. CDR3: CASRQMTGGLNTGELFF. The CDR3 bases are TGTGCCAGCAGACAGATGACAGGGGGTTTGAACACCGGGGAGCTGTTTTTT.

In regard to this clone: One junction end disagrees with the germline gene, perhaps due to a read error. The chain uses TRBV7-7 and TRBJ2-5, with D unclear. Per the germline V gene, CDR1 is SSHAT and CDR2 is FNYEAQ (reference sequence). The CDR3 totals 13 residues. CDR3 region: CASSSRTAETQYF. The CDR3 DNA is TGTGCTAGCAGCTCCCGGACCGCCGAGACCCAGTACTTC.

The V and J genes are TRBV6-5 and TRBJ1-5, with D unresolved. Trimming removed 6 bases at V and 6 bases at J, with 9 bases between. There are 12 residues in the CDR3. CDR1 is MNHEY, CDR2 SVGAGI, per germline. CDR3 DNA sequence: TGTGCCAGCAGGGACGGAATTCAGCCCCAGCATTTT. Translated, it gives CASRDGIQPQHF.

This chain uses TRBV18 with TRBJ1-1, with D tentatively TRBD1 (5 bases). The germline V gene has CDR1 KGHSH and CDR2 LQKENI. Trimming took off 1 base at V and 2 bases at J, with 11 bases between the two ends. This CDR3 region has 15 residues. CDR3 in DNA: TGTGCCAGCTCACCACGGGACCTAGGTAACACTGAAGCTTTCTTT. Translation gives CASSPRDLGNTEAFF.

This chain uses TRBV19 with TRBJ1-1; D gene uncertain. The CDR3 spans 14 residues. V was clipped by 2 bases and J by 3 bases, with 10 bases between them. Germline V gene lookup returns CDR1 LNHDA and CDR2 SQIVND (reference sequence). The CDR3 spells CASSIPSSYTEAFF. CDR3 coding DNA: TGTGCCAGTAGTATACCCTCCAGCTACACTGAAGCTTTCTTT.

The rearrangement links TRBV6-5 to TRBJ2-1; 10 bases match TRBD2. Germline CDR1 is MNHEY and CDR2 is SVGAGI. The CDR3 runs 15 residues. J lost 8 bases, V lost 7 bases, and 11 bases had no gene match. The CDR3 reads CASTFASGGADEQFF. CDR3 coding DNA: TGTGCCAGCACATTTGCCAGCGGGGGGGCGGATGAGCAGTTCTTC.

The chain is built from TRBV21-1 and TRBJ2-2; no DNA check was done on the table's D call, TRBD1. TRBV21-1 is deemed a pseudogene. This CDR3 has 19 amino acids. The CDR3 sequence is CASSKIGQGSAGDTGELFF. Written as DNA, the CDR3 is TGTGCCAGCAGCAAAATCGGACAGGGGTCGGCCGGAGACACCGGGGAGCTGTTTTTT.

The gene calls are TRBV4-2 and TRBJ2-3; no reliable D call. V was cut by 0 bases and J by 8 bases, with 9 bases left in between. The germline gives CDR1 LGHNA, CDR2 YNFKEQ. The CDR3 is 13 amino acids. CDR3 amino acids: CASSQEYGTTQYF. The CDR3 DNA reads TGTGCCAGCAGCCAAGAGTACGGAACTACGCAGTATTTT.

The V call is TRBV28, the J call TRBJ1-2; 7 nucleotides match TRBD1. The germline CDR1 and CDR2 sequences are MDHEN and SYDVKM. The trim removed 1 base at V and 7 bases at J, leaving 18 bases unmatched. The CDR3 length is 18 residues. For the CDR3, the DNA is TGTGCCAGCAGTTTATACGATCCGGGAAGGGGGCCCTCGAGTGGCTACACCTTC. This codes for CASSLYDPGRGPSSGYTF.

The chain is built from TRBV11-3 and TRBJ1-6; D gene ambiguous. V lost 5 bases to trimming and J lost 7 bases, with 12 bases between them. The length of the CDR3 is 14 residues. CDR1 and CDR2 from the germline V gene are SGHNT and YENEEA. The DNA of the CDR3 is TGTGCCAGCAGCCCCGACCCGCCAAATTCACCCCTCCACTTT. Its protein product is CASSPDPPNSPLHF. The full variable domain, in which reference TRBV11-3 and TRBJ1-6 provide the parts outside the CDR3, is EAGVVQSPRYKIIEKKQPVAFWCNPISGHNTLYWYLQNLGQGPELLIRYENEEAVDDSQLPKDRFSAERLKGVDSTLKIQPAELGDSAVYLCASSPDPPNSPLHFGNGTRLTVT.